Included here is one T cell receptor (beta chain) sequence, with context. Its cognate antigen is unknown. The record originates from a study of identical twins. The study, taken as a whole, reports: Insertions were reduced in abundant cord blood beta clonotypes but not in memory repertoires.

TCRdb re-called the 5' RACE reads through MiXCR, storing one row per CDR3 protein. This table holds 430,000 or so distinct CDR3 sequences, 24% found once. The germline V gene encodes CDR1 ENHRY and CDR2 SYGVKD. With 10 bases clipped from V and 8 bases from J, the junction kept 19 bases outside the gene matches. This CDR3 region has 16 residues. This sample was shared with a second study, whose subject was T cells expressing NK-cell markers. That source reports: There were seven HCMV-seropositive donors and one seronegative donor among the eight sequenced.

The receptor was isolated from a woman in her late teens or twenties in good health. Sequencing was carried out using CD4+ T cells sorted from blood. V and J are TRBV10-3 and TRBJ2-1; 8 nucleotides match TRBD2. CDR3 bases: TGTGCCACCCCGGGACTAGACCCAGCGTGGCAAGATGAGCAGTTCTTC. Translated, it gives CATPGLDPAWQDEQFF.